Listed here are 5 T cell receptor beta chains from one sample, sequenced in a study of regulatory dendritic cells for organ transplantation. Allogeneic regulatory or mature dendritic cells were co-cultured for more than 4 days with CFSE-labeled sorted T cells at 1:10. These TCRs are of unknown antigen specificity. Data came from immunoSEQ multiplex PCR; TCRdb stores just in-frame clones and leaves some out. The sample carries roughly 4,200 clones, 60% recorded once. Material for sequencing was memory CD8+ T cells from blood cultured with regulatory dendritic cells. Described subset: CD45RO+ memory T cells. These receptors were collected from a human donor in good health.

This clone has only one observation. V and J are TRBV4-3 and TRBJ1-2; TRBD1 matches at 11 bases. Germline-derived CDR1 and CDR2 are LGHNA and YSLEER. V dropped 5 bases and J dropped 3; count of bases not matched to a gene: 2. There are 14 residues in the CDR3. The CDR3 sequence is CASSRDRGDYGYTF. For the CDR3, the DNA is TGCGCCAGCAGCAGGGACAGGGGGGACTATGGCTACACCTTC.

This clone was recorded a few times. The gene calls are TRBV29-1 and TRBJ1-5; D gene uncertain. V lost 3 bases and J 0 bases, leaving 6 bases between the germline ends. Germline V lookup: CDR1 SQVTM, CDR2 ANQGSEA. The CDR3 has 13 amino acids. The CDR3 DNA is TGCAGCGTTGAGGGAGGTAGCAATCAGCCCCAGCATTTT. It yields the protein CSVEGGSNQPQHF.

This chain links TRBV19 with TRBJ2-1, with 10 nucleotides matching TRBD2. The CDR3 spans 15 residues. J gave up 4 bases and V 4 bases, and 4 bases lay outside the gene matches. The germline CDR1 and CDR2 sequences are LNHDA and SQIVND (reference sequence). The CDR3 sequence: CASSTGLAVYNEQFF. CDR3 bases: TGTGCCAGTAGTACCGGACTAGCGGTATACAATGAGCAGTTCTTC. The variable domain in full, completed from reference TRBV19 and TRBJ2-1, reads DGGITQSPKYLFRKEGQNVTLSCEQNLNHDAMYWYRQDPGQGLRLIYYSQIVNDFQKGDIAEGYSVSREKKESFPLTVTSAQKNPTAFYLCASSTGLAVYNEQFFGPGTRLTVL.

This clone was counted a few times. The CDR3: CASRRDRGNQPQHF. DNA of the CDR3: TGTGCCAGCAGGAGGGACAGGGGAAATCAGCCCCAGCATTTT. The chain carries TRBV2 and TRBJ1-5; 10 bases are shared with TRBD1. The germline V gene encodes CDR1 SNHLY and CDR2 FYNNEI. Trimming took 6 bases from V and 4 from J; bases not matched to a gene: 3. The CDR3 contains 14 residues.

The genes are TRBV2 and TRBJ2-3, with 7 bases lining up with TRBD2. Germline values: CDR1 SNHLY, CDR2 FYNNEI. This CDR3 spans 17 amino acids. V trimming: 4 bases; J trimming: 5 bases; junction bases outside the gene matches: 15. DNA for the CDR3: TGTGCCAGCAGTGCGGTCGACGCGGGGGACGTCGTAGATACGCAGTATTTT. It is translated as CASSAVDAGDVVDTQYF.